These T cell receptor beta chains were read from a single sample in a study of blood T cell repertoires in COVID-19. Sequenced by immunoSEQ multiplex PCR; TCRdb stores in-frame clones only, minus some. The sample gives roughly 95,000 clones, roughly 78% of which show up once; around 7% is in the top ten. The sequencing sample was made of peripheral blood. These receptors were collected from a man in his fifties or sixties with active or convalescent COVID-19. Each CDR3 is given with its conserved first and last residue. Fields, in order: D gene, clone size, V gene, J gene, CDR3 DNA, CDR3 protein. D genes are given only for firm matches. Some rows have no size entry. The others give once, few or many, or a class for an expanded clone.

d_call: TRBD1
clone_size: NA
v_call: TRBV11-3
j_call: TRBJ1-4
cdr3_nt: TGTGCCAGCAGCTTAGTGGGGACAGACGATAATGAAAAACTGTTTTTT
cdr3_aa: CASSLVGTDDNEKLFF

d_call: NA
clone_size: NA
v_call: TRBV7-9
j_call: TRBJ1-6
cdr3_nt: TGTGCCAGCAGCTTAGGGGGGCCAGAGTCACCCCTCCACTTT
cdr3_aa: CASSLGGPESPLHF

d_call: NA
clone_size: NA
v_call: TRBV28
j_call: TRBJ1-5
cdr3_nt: TGTGCCAGCGGTACAGGGATTCGAAATCAGCCCCAGCATTTT
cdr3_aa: CASGTGIRNQPQHF

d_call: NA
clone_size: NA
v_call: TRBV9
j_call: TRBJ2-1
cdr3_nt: TGTGCCAGCAGCGTCTCTACCTTGAATGAGCAGTTCTTC
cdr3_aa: CASSVSTLNEQFF

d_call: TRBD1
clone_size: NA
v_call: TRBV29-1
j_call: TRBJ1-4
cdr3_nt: TGCAGCGTCGCCGACAGGGGTAATGAAAAACTGTTTTTT
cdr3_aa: CSVADRGNEKLFF

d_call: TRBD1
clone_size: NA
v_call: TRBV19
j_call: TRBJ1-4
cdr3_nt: TGTGCCAGTGAGGGGGCGCGGAATGAAAAACTGTTTTTT
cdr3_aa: CASEGARNEKLFF

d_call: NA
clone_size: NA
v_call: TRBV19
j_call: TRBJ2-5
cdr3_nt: TGTGCCAGTAGTATCTCGGGAGAGGAGACCCAGTACTTC
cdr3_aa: CASSISGEETQYF

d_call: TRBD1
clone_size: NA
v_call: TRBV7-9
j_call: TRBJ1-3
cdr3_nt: TGTGCCAGCAGCATGGCCGGGACAGGGTTCTCTGGAAACACCATATATTTT
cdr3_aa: CASSMAGTGFSGNTIYF

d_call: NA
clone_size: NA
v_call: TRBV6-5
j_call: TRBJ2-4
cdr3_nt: TGTGCCAGCGGGGGAGGAGACAAAAACATTCAGTACTTC
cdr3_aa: CASGGGDKNIQYF

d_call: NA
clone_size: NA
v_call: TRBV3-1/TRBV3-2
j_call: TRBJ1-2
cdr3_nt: TGTGCCAGCAGCCAAGCCCGGGACACTGTCTATGGCTACACCTTC
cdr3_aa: CASSQARDTVYGYTF

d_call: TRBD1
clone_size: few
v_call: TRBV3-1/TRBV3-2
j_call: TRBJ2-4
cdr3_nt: TGTGCCAGCAGCCCCGGACAGGCAATAAGTAACTTC
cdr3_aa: CASSPGQAISNF

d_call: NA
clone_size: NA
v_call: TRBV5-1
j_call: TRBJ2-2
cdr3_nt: TGCGCCAGCAGCTCAGAAAGCGGGCCGGTTACCGGGGAGCTGTTTTTT
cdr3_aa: CASSSESGPVTGELFF

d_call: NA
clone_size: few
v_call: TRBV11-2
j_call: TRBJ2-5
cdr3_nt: TGTGCCAGCAGCTTAGATCCCCCAGGAACCCAGTACTTC
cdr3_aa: CASSLDPPGTQYF

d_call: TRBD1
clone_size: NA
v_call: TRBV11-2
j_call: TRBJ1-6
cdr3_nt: TGTGCCAGCAGCCTGAGACAGGGGGCAAACTCACCCCTCCACTTT
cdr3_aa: CASSLRQGANSPLHF

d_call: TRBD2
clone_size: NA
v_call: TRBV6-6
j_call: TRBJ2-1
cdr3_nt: TGTGCCAGCGGAGATAGCGGGGAGTACAATGAGCAGTTCTTC
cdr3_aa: CASGDSGEYNEQFF

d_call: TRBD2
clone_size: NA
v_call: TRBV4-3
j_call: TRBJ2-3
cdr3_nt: TGCGCCAGCAGCCAAACTAGCGAACGCACAGATACGCAGTATTTT
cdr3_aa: CASSQTSERTDTQYF

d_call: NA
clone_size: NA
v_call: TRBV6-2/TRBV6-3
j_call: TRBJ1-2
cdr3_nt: TGTGCCAGCAGTTACACAGCCAACTATGGCTACACCTTC
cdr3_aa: CASSYTANYGYTF

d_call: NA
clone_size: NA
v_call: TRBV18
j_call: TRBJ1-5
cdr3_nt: TGTGCCAGCTCACCACCCTCAGGGTCCTCGGAGCCCCAGCATTTT
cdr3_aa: CASSPPSGSSEPQHF

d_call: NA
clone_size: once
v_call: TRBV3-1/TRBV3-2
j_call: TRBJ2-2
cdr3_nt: TGTGCCAGCAGCCAAGCGCAGGGATACGACACCGGGGAGCTGTTTTTT
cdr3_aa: CASSQAQGYDTGELFF

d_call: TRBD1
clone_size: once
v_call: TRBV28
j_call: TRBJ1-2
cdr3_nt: TGTGCCAGCAGCACCCGACAGGGGGCACTTGGCTACACCTTC
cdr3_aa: CASSTRQGALGYTF

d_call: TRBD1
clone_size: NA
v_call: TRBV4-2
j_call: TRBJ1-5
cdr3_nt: TGTGCCAGCAGCCAAGATGGAGGGGGCGGCTTGGGCAATCAGCCCCAGCATTTT
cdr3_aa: CASSQDGGGGLGNQPQHF

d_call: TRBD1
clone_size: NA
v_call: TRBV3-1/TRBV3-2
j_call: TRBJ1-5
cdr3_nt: TGTGCCAGCAGCCTAGGACAGGCGGGTCAGCCCCAGCATTTT
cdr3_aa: CASSLGQAGQPQHF